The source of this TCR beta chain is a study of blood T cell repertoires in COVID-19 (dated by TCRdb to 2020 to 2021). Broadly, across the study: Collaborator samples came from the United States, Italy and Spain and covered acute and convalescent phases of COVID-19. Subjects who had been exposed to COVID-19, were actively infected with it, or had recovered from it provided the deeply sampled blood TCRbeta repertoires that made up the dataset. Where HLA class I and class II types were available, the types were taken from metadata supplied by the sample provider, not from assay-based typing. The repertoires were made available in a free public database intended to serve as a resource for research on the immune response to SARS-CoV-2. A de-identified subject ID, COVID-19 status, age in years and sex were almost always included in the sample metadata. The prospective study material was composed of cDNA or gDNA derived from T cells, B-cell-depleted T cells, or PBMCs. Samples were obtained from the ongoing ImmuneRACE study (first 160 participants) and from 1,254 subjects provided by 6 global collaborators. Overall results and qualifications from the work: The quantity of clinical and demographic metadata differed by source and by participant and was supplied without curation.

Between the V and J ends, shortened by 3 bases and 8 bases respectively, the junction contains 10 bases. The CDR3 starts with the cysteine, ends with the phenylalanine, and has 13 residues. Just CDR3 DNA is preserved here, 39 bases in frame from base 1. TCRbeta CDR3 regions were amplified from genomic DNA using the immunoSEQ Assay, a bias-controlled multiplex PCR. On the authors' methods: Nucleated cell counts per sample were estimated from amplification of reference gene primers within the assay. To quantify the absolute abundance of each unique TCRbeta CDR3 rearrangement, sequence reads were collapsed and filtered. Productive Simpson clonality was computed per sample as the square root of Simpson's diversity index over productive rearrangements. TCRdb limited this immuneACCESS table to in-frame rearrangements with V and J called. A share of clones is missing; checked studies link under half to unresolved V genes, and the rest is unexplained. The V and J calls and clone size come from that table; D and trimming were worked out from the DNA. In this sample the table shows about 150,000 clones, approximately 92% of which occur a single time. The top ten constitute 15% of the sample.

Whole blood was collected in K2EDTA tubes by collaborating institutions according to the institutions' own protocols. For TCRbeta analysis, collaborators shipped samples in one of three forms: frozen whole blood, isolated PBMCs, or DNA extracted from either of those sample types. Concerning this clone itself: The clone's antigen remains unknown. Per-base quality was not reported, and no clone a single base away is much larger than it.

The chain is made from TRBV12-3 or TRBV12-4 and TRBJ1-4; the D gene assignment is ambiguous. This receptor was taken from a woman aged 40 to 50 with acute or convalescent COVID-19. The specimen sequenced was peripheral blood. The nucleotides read TGTGCCAGCAGTTTGGCCAGTTTCGAAAAACTGTTTTTT. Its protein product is CASSLASFEKLFF.